The rows below give T cell receptor beta chains drawn from one sample of a study of T cells in Graves' hyperthyroidism and ophthalmopathy. TCRdb re-analysed the multiplex PCR reads in MiXCR, keeping a single row per CDR3 protein. The data show roughly 640,000 distinct CDR3 sequences, with more than 15% seen just once and roughly 3.3% held by the top ten. The sequenced sample was blood. The receptors were gathered from a woman in her forties with Graves' ophthalmopathy. Both conserved end residues are part of each CDR3. Each record gives: CDR3 protein, CDR3 DNA, V gene, J gene, clone size, D gene. The D gene is left open where the match is weak. Clone size, where shown, is once, few, many, or a class for clones that have expanded.

CASSQDSQSGVRPQHF,TGTGCCAGCAGCCAAGATTCCCAATCGGGAGTAAGGCCCCAGCATTTT,TRBV3-1,TRBJ1-5,few,.
CASSYTQADTQYF,TGTGCCAGCAGTTACACCCAGGCAGATACGCAGTATTTT,TRBV6-5,TRBJ2-3,.,.
CASSLGPYGSSGRGTYEQYF,TGCGCCAGCAGCTTGGGGCCGTATGGTTCTAGCGGGAGAGGCACCTACGAGCAGTACTTC,TRBV5-1,TRBJ2-7,many,TRBD2
CASSLDRTQHF,TGTGCCAGCAGTTTGGATAGGACCCAGCATTTT,TRBV12-3/TRBV12-4,TRBJ1-5,many,.
CASSLFGGERYF,TGTGCCAGCAGCTTATTTGGGGGGGAGCGGTACTTC,TRBV7-9,TRBJ2-7,.,TRBD2
CASSVDGGARLEQFF,TGTGCCAGCAGCGTAGATGGCGGGGCCAGACTTGAGCAGTTCTTC,TRBV9,TRBJ2-1,.,.
CASSPSGAPSTDTQYF,TGTGCCAGCAGTCCTAGCGGAGCCCCTAGCACAGATACGCAGTATTTT,TRBV12-3/TRBV12-4,TRBJ2-3,many,TRBD2
CASSLASGPYNEQFF,TGTGCCAGCAGCTTAGCTAGCGGGCCCTACAATGAGCAGTTCTTC,TRBV11-2,TRBJ2-1,many,TRBD2
CASSLDRAAIQYF,TGTGCCAGCAGCTTAGACAGGGCTGCCATTCAGTACTTC,TRBV7-3,TRBJ2-4,few,TRBD1
CASSLGRGPRLMSYNEQFF,TGTGCCAGCAGCTTAGGAAGGGGACCCCGTTTAATGTCCTACAATGAGCAGTTCTTC,TRBV7-9,TRBJ2-1,.,.
CATSRGRSLYEQYF,TGTGCCACCTCGAGGGGGAGATCCCTTTACGAGCAGTACTTC,TRBV15,TRBJ2-7,many,.
CASRDAGTDTDTQYF,TGTGCCAGCAGGGATGCCGGGACAGACACAGATACGCAGTATTTT,TRBV6-1,TRBJ2-3,.,TRBD1
CASSISGRDQPQHF,TGTGCCAGTAGTATATCAGGGCGGGATCAGCCCCAGCATTTT,TRBV19,TRBJ1-5,few,.